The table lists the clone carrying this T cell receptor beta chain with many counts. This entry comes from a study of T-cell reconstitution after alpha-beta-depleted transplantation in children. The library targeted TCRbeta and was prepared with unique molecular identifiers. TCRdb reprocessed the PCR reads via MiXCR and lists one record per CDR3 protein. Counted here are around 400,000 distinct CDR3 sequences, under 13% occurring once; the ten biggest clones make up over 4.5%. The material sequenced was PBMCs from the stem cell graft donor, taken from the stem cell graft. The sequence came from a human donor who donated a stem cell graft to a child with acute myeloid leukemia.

The CDR3 spells CASSQSAAEVQYF. The CDR3 DNA reads TGCGCCAGCAGCCAGTCCGCGGCCGAGGTTCAGTACTTC. The rearrangement joins TRBV5-1 to TRBJ2-4; D gene unclear. V shed 4 bases and J shed 11 bases, with 16 bases lying between them. CDR1 SGHRS and CDR2 YFSETQ come from the germline V gene. The CDR3 spans 13 residues.